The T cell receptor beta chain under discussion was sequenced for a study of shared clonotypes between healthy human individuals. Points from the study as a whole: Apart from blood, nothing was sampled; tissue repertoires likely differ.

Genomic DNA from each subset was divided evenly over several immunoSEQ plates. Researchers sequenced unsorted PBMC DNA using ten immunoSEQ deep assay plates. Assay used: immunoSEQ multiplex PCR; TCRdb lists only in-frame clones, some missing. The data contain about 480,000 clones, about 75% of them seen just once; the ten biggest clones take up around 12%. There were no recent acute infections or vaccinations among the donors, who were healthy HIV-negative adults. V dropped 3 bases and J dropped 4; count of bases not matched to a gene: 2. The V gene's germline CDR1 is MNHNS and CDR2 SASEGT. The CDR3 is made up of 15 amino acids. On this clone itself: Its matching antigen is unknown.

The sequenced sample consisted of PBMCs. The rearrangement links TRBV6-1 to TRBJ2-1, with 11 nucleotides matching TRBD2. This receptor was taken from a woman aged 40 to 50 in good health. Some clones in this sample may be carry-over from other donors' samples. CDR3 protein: CASSDLAGGYNEQFF. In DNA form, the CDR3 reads TGTGCCAGCAGTGATTTAGCGGGAGGGTACAATGAGCAGTTCTTC.